This T cell receptor (beta chain) was sequenced during a study of identical twins. Notes on the study in general: The abundant beta clonotypes from cord blood had fewer insertions, and memory repertoires had none of this.

Template switching (which added a universal primer site) was used, and cDNA carried unique molecular identifiers. TCRdb used MiXCR to reprocess the 5' RACE reads, holding one entry per CDR3 protein. This sample has 300,000 to 400,000 distinct CDR3 sequences; about 9% occur once, and the top ten carry approximately 8.9%. The CDR3 is 14 amino acids. Germline CDR1 reads LGHNT; CDR2 reads FRNRAP. With 9 bases clipped from V and 1 base from J, the junction kept 4 bases outside the gene matches. Notes on this clonotype: Its target is not known.

The receptor's source is a woman aged 45-59 years in good health. Sequencing was performed on naive T cells sorted from blood. The chain combines TRBV12-5 with TRBJ2-2; 8 nucleotides align to TRBD1. The chain's CDR3 is CASGGQGNTGELFF. CDR3 bases: TGTGCTAGCGGCGGACAGGGGAACACCGGGGAGCTGTTTTTT.